This paragraph covers one TCR beta chain sequence. Assay used: immunoSEQ multiplex PCR; TCRdb lists only in-frame clones, some missing. Of a few million clones in the sample, 80% to 95% were seen once. These data are taken from a study of shared clonotypes between healthy human individuals. V was shortened by 4 bases and J by 1 base, with 10 bases between the two germline ends. Germline lookup yields CDR1 GTSNPN and CDR2 SVGIG (reference sequence). CDR3 length: 13 amino acids. The chain links TRBV30 to TRBJ1-1; D is unresolved. The sequence was obtained from a man aged 18 to 29 in good health. Some clones in this sample may be carry-over from other donors' samples. The sample was naive CD4+ T cells from PBMCs. Subset given: CD45RA+ positively selected. The CDR3 DNA is TGTGCCTGGAAGTGGGCCCCGAACACTGAAGCTTTCTTT. Residues: CAWKWAPNTEAFF.